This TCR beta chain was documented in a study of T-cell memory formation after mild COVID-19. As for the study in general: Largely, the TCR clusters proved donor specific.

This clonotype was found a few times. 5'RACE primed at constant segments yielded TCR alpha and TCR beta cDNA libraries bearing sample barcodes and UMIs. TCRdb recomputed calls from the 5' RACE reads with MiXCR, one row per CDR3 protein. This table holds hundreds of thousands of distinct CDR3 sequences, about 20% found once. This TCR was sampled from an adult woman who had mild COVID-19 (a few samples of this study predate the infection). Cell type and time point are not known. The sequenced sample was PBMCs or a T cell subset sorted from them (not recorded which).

This chain's CDR3 is CAISGGEAGRYNEQFF. CDR3 coding DNA: TGTGCCATCAGTGGAGGCGAAGCGGGGCGTTACAATGAGCAGTTCTTC. J is TRBJ2-1 and V is TRBV10-3, with 7 nucleotides matching TRBD2. Trimming removed 4 bases from V and 4 bases from J; junction bases left unmatched: 10. Per germline, CDR1 ENHRY and CDR2 SYGVKD. The CDR3 extends over 16 amino acids.